The present TCR beta chain was sequenced within a study of technical replicates of blood from a few donors. V trimming: 5 bases; J trimming: 4 bases; junction bases outside the gene matches: 2. CDR1 and CDR2 (germline): SGHVS, FNYEAQ. The CDR3 loop spans 13 amino acids. The table came from immunoSEQ multiplex PCR; TCRdb's copy has only in-frame clones and leaves some out. The repertoire consists of tens of thousands of clones, with 80% to 95% occurring once and the leading ten covering roughly 0.37%. This chain connects TRBV7-6 to TRBJ1-5; 7 bases line up with TRBD1. Sequencing input: T cells isolated from PBMCs. This TCR was sampled from a human donor in good health. Some clones in this sample may be carry-over from other donors' samples. The CDR3 coding sequence is TGTGCCAGCAGCGAGGACAGGAATCAGCCCCAGCATTTT. Translation: CASSEDRNQPQHF.